One sample yielded the 27 T cell receptor beta chains listed below, sequenced in a study of STAT5B mutations in CD4+ large granular lymphocyte leukemia. Assay: immunoSEQ multiplex PCR; the TCRdb copy retains only in-frame clones and omits some. The sample holds roughly 29,000 clones, about 69% seen once. Sample: CD4+ T cells from blood buffy coats. The source of these receptors is a human donor in good health.

The chain uses TRBV7-2 and TRBJ2-7; 11 bases agree with TRBD1. In germline, CDR1 is SGHTA, CDR2 FQGNSA. The trim removed 3 bases at V and 6 bases at J, leaving 1 base unmatched. The CDR3 is 13 residues long. CDR3 amino acids: CASSLDRGREQYF. CDR3 nucleotides: TGTGCCAGCAGCTTGGACAGGGGGCGCGAGCAGTACTTC.

CDR3 nucleotides: TGTGCCAGCAGCTTGGACTACGAGCAGTACTTC. It codes for CASSLDYEQYF. The V call is TRBV5-6, the J call TRBJ2-7; D gene uncertain. The CDR3 loop spans 11 amino acids. Germline assignment: CDR1 SGHDT and CDR2 YYEEEE. The V and J ends lost 0 bases and 3 bases respectively, with 1 base between them. Combining the CDR3 with reference TRBV5-6 and TRBJ2-7 gives the whole variable domain DAGVTQSPTHLIKTRGQQVTLRCSPKSGHDTVSWYQQALGQGPQFIFQYYEEEERQRGNFPDRFSGHQFPNYSSELNVNALLLGDSALYLCASSLDYEQYFGPGTRLTVT.

In its sample, this clone was seen a few times. This chain connects TRBV19 to TRBJ2-6, with a possible D match to TRBD1 (6 bases). The CDR3 runs to 15 residues. Germline V gene data show CDR1 as LNHDA and CDR2 as SQIVND (reference sequence). V lost 5 bases and J lost 0, with 8 bases in between. The CDR3 here is CASSLTGSGANVLTF. The CDR3 bases are TGTGCCAGTAGTTTGACAGGCTCTGGGGCCAACGTCCTGACTTTC.

This clone was picked up one time. The V call is TRBV7-8, the J call TRBJ1-1; 9 bases agree with TRBD1. Germline CDR1 SGHVS, CDR2 FQNEAQ. This CDR3 comprises 15 residues. V lost 5 bases, J lost 4 bases, and 8 bases stayed unmatched. CDR3 nucleotide sequence: TGTGCCAGCAGCGCGACGTACAGGGGGCTCACTGAAGCTTTCTTT. This translates into CASSATYRGLTEAFF.

This clone occurred once. The chain is built from TRBV18 and TRBJ1-3; D not resolved. CDR1 and CDR2 (germline): KGHSH, LQKENI. The CDR3 runs 13 residues. Deletions cut 7 bases from V and 4 bases from J, with 11 bases between. This CDR3 is CASFTSIGNTIYF. CDR3 sequence (DNA): TGTGCCAGCTTCACCTCTATCGGAAACACCATATATTTT.

This clone came up a few times. The chain employs TRBV14 and TRBJ2-3; D is ambiguous. Trimming took off 1 base at V and 0 bases at J, with 8 bases between the two ends. The CDR3 runs to 15 residues. Germline V CDR1 and CDR2: SGHDN, FVKESK. The CDR3 DNA is TGTGCCAGCAGCCAAGGGGGTTCTAGCACAGATACGCAGTATTTT. This gives the protein CASSQGGSSTDTQYF.

The chain recombines TRBV9 with TRBJ2-1; TRBD2 agrees at 9 bases. The J segment lost 5 bases and the V segment lost 0 bases, leaving 6 bases of the junction unmatched. The CDR3 loop spans 16 amino acids. Germline V gene sequence: CDR1 SGDLS, CDR2 YYNGEE. Here the CDR3 DNA reads TGTGCCAGCAGCGTAGTACCTAGCGGGATCCACAATGAGCAGTTCTTC. Residues: CASSVVPSGIHNEQFF.

V gene TRBV7-2 combines with J gene TRBJ1-6, with a weak D call TRBD1 (5 bases). CDR3 size: 15 residues. Germline values: CDR1 SGHTA, CDR2 FQGNSA. Trimming cost V 2 bases and J 4 bases, with 9 bases left between them. Written as DNA, the CDR3 is TGTGCCAGCAGCTTATTTCAGGGTTATAATTCACCCCTCCACTTT. Translation: CASSLFQGYNSPLHF.

The genes are TRBV28 and TRBJ2-7; 13 bases line up with TRBD2. The trim removed 5 bases at V and 3 bases at J, leaving 7 bases unmatched. CDR3 size: 16 residues. Germline CDR1 is MDHEN and CDR2 is SYDVKM. Written as DNA, the CDR3 is TGTGCCAGCAGTGTACTTCGACTAGCGGGAGGCTACGAGCAGTACTTC. This translates into CASSVLRLAGGYEQYF.

The chain is built from TRBV6-5 and TRBJ2-7; TRBD2 matches 10 bases. CDR3 length: 14 residues. After removal of 6 bases from V and 4 bases from J, the junction contained 6 bases not matched to a gene. Per the germline V gene, CDR1 is MNHEY and CDR2 is SVGAGI. The CDR3, as DNA: TGTGCCAGCAGGAAAGCGGGAGGGTATTACGAGCAGTACTTC. Its protein product is CASRKAGGYYEQYF.

The chain recombines TRBV6-6 with TRBJ2-3, with TRBD1 matching 8 bases. The ends lost 5 bases at V and 4 bases at J; junction bases unmatched: 11. The germline V gene has CDR1 MNHNY and CDR2 SVGAGI (reference sequence). This CDR3 spans 16 amino acids. CDR3 protein: CASSPTGGHASDTQYF. The CDR3 region has the DNA TGTGCCAGCAGTCCAACAGGGGGTCACGCGTCAGATACGCAGTATTTT.

J is TRBJ2-7 and V is TRBV6-1, with 8 nucleotides matching TRBD2. CDR3 length equals 14 residues. CDR1 is MNHNS and CDR2 is SASEGT in the germline V gene. V lost 4 bases and J lost 4; bases outside the gene matches: 6. The CDR3 region has the DNA TGTGCCAGCAGTGTTCGGGGGGGGGCTTACGAGCAGTACTTC. It yields the protein CASSVRGGAYEQYF.

This clone was counted a few times. V usage is TRBV7-2 and J usage is TRBJ2-7; possible D gene TRBD1, 6 bases. Looked up from germline, CDR1 is SGHTA and CDR2 is FQGNSA. The CDR3 contains 15 residues. V lost 5 bases to trimming and J lost 3 bases, with 17 bases between them. CDR3 sequence reads: CASSQGRQALYEQYF. The DNA for the CDR3 is TGTGCCAGCAGCCAGGGAAGACAGGCCCTCTACGAGCAGTACTTC.

The chain employs TRBV2 and TRBJ2-3, with 10 bases aligning to TRBD2. Losses at the gene ends were 6 bases for V and 3 bases for J; bases not matched to a gene: 9. CDR1 and CDR2 (germline): SNHLY, FYNNEI. The CDR3 is made up of 16 amino acids. The CDR3 bases are TGTGCCAGCAGGATGAGCGGGAGGGCCGGGACAGATACGCAGTATTTT. Translation: CASRMSGRAGTDTQYF.

The rearrangement uses TRBV11-2 and TRBJ2-1; 10 bases agree with TRBD2. CDR1 and CDR2 (germline): SGHAT, FQNNGV. Germline trimming cut 0 bases from V and 3 bases from J; bases unmatched to any gene: 2. There are 16 residues in the CDR3. CDR3 region: CASSLELAGSYNEQFF. DNA of the CDR3: TGTGCCAGCAGCTTAGAACTAGCGGGGAGCTACAATGAGCAGTTCTTC.

The J gene is TRBJ2-1, the V gene TRBV10-2; 16 bases match TRBD2. Germline V gene sequence: CDR1 WSHSY, CDR2 SAAADI. V trimming: 6 bases; J trimming: 6 bases; junction bases outside the gene matches: 17. The CDR3 sequence is 20 residues long. The CDR3 here is CASSPGLPPGLAGGFNEQFF. The CDR3 nucleotides are TGCGCCAGCAGCCCGGGACTCCCCCCGGGACTAGCGGGAGGGTTCAATGAGCAGTTCTTC.

The gene calls are TRBV7-6 and TRBJ1-5; weak D call: TRBD1 (6 bases). V lost 5 bases, J lost 2 bases, and 13 bases lay in between. The CDR3 runs to 15 residues. The germline CDR1 and CDR2 sequences are SGHVS and FNYEAQ. The CDR3 is CASSPLSGGNQPQHF. CDR3 coding DNA: TGTGCCAGCAGCCCCCTATCAGGGGGCAATCAGCCCCAGCATTTT.

This chain joins TRBV6-1 and TRBJ2-7; 9 bases match TRBD1. The V gene's germline CDR1 is MNHNS and CDR2 SASEGT. The junction had 12 bases not matched to a gene; V was cut back by 6 bases and J by 6 bases. The length of the CDR3 is 15 residues. The CDR3 loop reads CASSPGRDRVREQYF. CDR3 in DNA: TGTGCCAGCAGCCCCGGCCGGGACAGGGTTCGCGAGCAGTACTTC.

Only one count was recorded for this clone. The CDR3 sequence is CASSVEPGRGAYEQYF. For the CDR3, the DNA is TGTGCCAGCAGCGTAGAACCCGGGAGAGGGGCCTACGAGCAGTACTTC. The V call is TRBV9, the J call TRBJ2-7; D possibly corresponds to TRBD2 (6 bases). The CDR3 has 16 amino acids. The V end lost 0 bases, the J end lost 2 bases, and 15 bases lay between the germline ends. CDR1 and CDR2 (germline): SGDLS, YYNGEE.

This chain joins TRBV18 and TRBJ2-1, with unresolved D. The CDR3 runs 15 residues. The germline CDR1 and CDR2 sequences are KGHSH and LQKENI. The V and J ends lost 0 bases and 1 base respectively, with 7 bases between them. The chain's CDR3 is CASSPPEGSYNEQFF. For the CDR3, the DNA is TGTGCCAGCTCACCACCGGAAGGGTCCTACAATGAGCAGTTCTTC.

The sample holds one count of this clone. The V and J genes are TRBV7-9 and TRBJ1-2, with TRBD1 as a possible D gene (6 bases). Germline V gene lookup returns CDR1 SEHNR and CDR2 FQNEAQ (reference sequence). V shed 4 bases and J shed 4 bases, with 19 bases lying between them. This CDR3 is built from 16 residues. CDR3 in DNA: TGTGCCAGCAGCTACGTCCCCCCGTCCAGGGGCTATGGCTACACCTTC. Protein sequence: CASSYVPPSRGYGYTF.

This sequence joins TRBV15 and TRBJ2-1, with TRBD2 matching over 12 bases. Germline V gene lookup returns CDR1 LNHNV and CDR2 YYDKDF (reference sequence). CDR3 length: 14 amino acids. Germline trimming cut 8 bases from V and 7 bases from J; bases unmatched to any gene: 6. CDR3 in amino acids: CATRRTSGVNEQFF. The CDR3 DNA is TGTGCCACCCGAAGGACTAGCGGGGTTAATGAGCAGTTCTTC.

The chain has TRBV7-2 and TRBJ1-2, with TRBD1 matching over 7 bases. J gave up 4 bases and V 5 bases, and 13 bases lay outside the gene matches. CDR3 length: 16 amino acids. Looked up from germline, CDR1 is SGHTA and CDR2 is FQGNSA. The CDR3 region is CASSPRGWAGGYGYTF. The CDR3 DNA reads as TGTGCCAGCAGCCCGAGAGGGTGGGCAGGGGGCTATGGCTACACCTTC.

The chain links TRBV30 to TRBJ1-4; D is unresolved. The CDR3 length is 14 residues. Looked up from germline, CDR1 is GTSNPN and CDR2 is SVGIG (reference sequence). Trimming took off 0 bases at V and 4 bases at J, with 9 bases between the two ends. The CDR3 region has the DNA TGTGCCTGGAGTGTGGGCACCGTTAATGAAAAACTGTTTTTT. Residues: CAWSVGTVNEKLFF.

This clone was seen more than once but under ten times. The rearrangement links TRBV27 to TRBJ2-7; D is unresolved. The V gene's germline CDR1 is MNHEY and CDR2 SMNVEV (reference sequence). The CDR3 is made up of 14 amino acids. V was trimmed by 5 bases and J by 0 bases, leaving 11 bases between them. This CDR3 reads CASSPFRSSYEQYF. The DNA for the CDR3 is TGTGCCAGCAGTCCATTTCGAAGCTCCTACGAGCAGTACTTC.

The V and J genes are TRBV7-2 and TRBJ2-7; a weak D match, TRBD2 (5 bases). The germline gives CDR1 SGHTA, CDR2 FQGNSA. The V gene lost 1 base and the J gene lost 1 base, with 11 bases spanning the gap. The CDR3 covers 15 residues. The DNA of the CDR3 is TGTGCCAGCAGCTTAGTTGCGGGTGGTTCCTACGAGCAGTACTTC. Encoded protein: CASSLVAGGSYEQYF.

By share, this clone ranks as medium-sized. The chain carries TRBV4-2 and TRBJ1-1; 7 bases line up with TRBD1. Per the germline V gene, CDR1 is LGHNA and CDR2 is YNFKEQ. The CDR3 is 15 residues long. V gave up 4 bases and J gave up 0 bases; unmatched junction bases: 5. CDR3 in DNA: TGTGCCAGCAGCCCTACCGGGACAGTGAACACTGAAGCTTTCTTT. This sequence encodes CASSPTGTVNTEAFF.